A selection of T cell receptor beta chains follows, all from one sample in a study of cytomegalovirus exposure and HLA in healthy donors. Only in-frame clones appear in the TCRdb table, and some are missing; sequencing was by immunoSEQ multiplex PCR. This sample has about 140,000 clones; roughly 90% occur once, and the top ten carry roughly 0.7%. Sequenced material: PBMCs. Receptor source: a man between 18 and 29 years old in good health and CMV-seronegative. The CDR3 runs from the conserved cysteine through the conserved F or W. Each record gives: D gene, clone size, J gene, V gene, CDR3 DNA, CDR3 protein. A D gene is named only where the DNA matches it firmly. Clone size is given for some rows only: seen once, a few or many times, or a class if the clone is expanded.

D gene: NA; clone size: NA; J gene: TRBJ2-2; V gene: TRBV15; CDR3 DNA: TGTGCCACCAGCAGAGATCGAGGGCCCGGGGAGCTGTTTTTT; CDR3 protein: CATSRDRGPGELFF
D gene: NA; clone size: NA; J gene: TRBJ2-3; V gene: TRBV21-1; CDR3 DNA: TGTGCCAGCAGCAAAGTTGGGACTAGCGGGACCAATACGCAGTATTTT; CDR3 protein: CASSKVGTSGTNTQYF
D gene: NA; clone size: few; J gene: TRBJ1-5; V gene: TRBV6-5; CDR3 DNA: TGTGCCAGCAGTTACTCCGGGGGGGGCCATCAGCCCCAGCATTTT; CDR3 protein: CASSYSGGGHQPQHF
D gene: NA; clone size: NA; J gene: TRBJ2-7; V gene: TRBV11-2; CDR3 DNA: TGTGCCAGCAGCTTAGGGGCCGGGACTCCATACGAGCAGTACTTC; CDR3 protein: CASSLGAGTPYEQYF
D gene: TRBD1; clone size: once; J gene: TRBJ1-2; V gene: TRBV7-9; CDR3 DNA: TGTGCCAGCAGTTCTGGACAGGGGGGATTCTATGGCTACACCTTC; CDR3 protein: CASSSGQGGFYGYTF
D gene: NA; clone size: NA; J gene: TRBJ1-1; V gene: TRBV11-2; CDR3 DNA: TGTGCCAGCAGCTTAGGGGTGGGCATAATGAACACTGAAGCTTTCTTT; CDR3 protein: CASSLGVGIMNTEAFF
D gene: NA; clone size: NA; J gene: TRBJ1-4; V gene: TRBV19; CDR3 DNA: TGTGCCAGTAGGGAGGACCTATGGGAAAAACTGTTTTTT; CDR3 protein: CASREDLWEKLFF
D gene: TRBD2; clone size: NA; J gene: TRBJ2-1; V gene: TRBV6-5; CDR3 DNA: TGTGCCAGCAGTTACATTCACTACAGCGGGAGTGAGCAGTTCTTC; CDR3 protein: CASSYIHYSGSEQFF
D gene: NA; clone size: NA; J gene: TRBJ1-4; V gene: TRBV19; CDR3 DNA: TGTGCCAGTAGTTCTCAGGGGCCAAAACTGTTTTTT; CDR3 protein: CASSSQGPKLFF
D gene: NA; clone size: NA; J gene: TRBJ1-2; V gene: TRBV5-4; CDR3 DNA: TGTGCCAGCAGCTTGGTGGGCAGAACTAACTATGGCTACACCTTC; CDR3 protein: CASSLVGRTNYGYTF
D gene: NA; clone size: NA; J gene: TRBJ1-6; V gene: TRBV7-9; CDR3 DNA: TGTGCCAGCAGCTTCGTCGGGATTAACTCACCCCTCCACTTT; CDR3 protein: CASSFVGINSPLHF
D gene: TRBD1; clone size: NA; J gene: TRBJ2-5; V gene: TRBV19; CDR3 DNA: TGTGCCAGTAGTCCACAGGGGGGACGAGAGACCCAGTACTTC; CDR3 protein: CASSPQGGRETQYF
D gene: TRBD1; clone size: NA; J gene: TRBJ2-1; V gene: TRBV9; CDR3 DNA: TGTGCCAGCAGCGTGGAGACAGGGACCAATGAGCAGTTCTTC; CDR3 protein: CASSVETGTNEQFF
D gene: NA; clone size: NA; J gene: TRBJ1-4; V gene: TRBV6-6; CDR3 DNA: TGTGCCAGCGGGCGGGATTCAACTAATGAAAAACTGTTTTTT; CDR3 protein: CASGRDSTNEKLFF
D gene: TRBD1; clone size: NA; J gene: TRBJ2-2; V gene: TRBV19; CDR3 DNA: TGTGCCAGTAGCGGGGGACAGGGGGCTTTGGCCGGGGAGCTGTTTTTT; CDR3 protein: CASSGGQGALAGELFF
D gene: NA; clone size: NA; J gene: TRBJ1-5; V gene: TRBV9; CDR3 DNA: TGTGCCAGCAGCGTATCGGGGGGTAGCAATCAGCCCCAGCATTTT; CDR3 protein: CASSVSGGSNQPQHF
D gene: TRBD2; clone size: NA; J gene: TRBJ2-2; V gene: TRBV11-3; CDR3 DNA: TGTGCCAGCATCCTCAAAACAGGACTAGCGCCCACCGGGGAGCTGTTTTTT; CDR3 protein: CASILKTGLAPTGELFF
D gene: TRBD2; clone size: NA; J gene: TRBJ2-1; V gene: TRBV27; CDR3 DNA: TGTGCCACCGGACTAGCGAGATACTACAATGAGCAGTTCTTC; CDR3 protein: CATGLARYYNEQFF
D gene: NA; clone size: NA; J gene: TRBJ1-6; V gene: TRBV6-1; CDR3 DNA: TGTGCCAGCAGTCTGACAGAAAATAATTCACCCCTCCACTTT; CDR3 protein: CASSLTENNSPLHF
D gene: TRBD1; clone size: NA; J gene: TRBJ2-2; V gene: TRBV5-4; CDR3 DNA: TGTGCCAGCAGCGGACAGGGTGCCACCGGGGAGCTGTTTTTT; CDR3 protein: CASSGQGATGELFF
D gene: TRBD1; clone size: NA; J gene: TRBJ1-1; V gene: TRBV18; CDR3 DNA: TGTGCCAGCGACCGGGGACAGGGGGTCGCTTTCTTT; CDR3 protein: CASDRGQGVAFF
D gene: NA; clone size: NA; J gene: TRBJ1-5; V gene: TRBV7-9; CDR3 DNA: TGTGCCAGCAGCCCAGGGTCCAATCAGCCCCAGCATTTT; CDR3 protein: CASSPGSNQPQHF